This TCR beta chain was obtained from a study of blood T cell repertoires in COVID-19 (dated by TCRdb to about 2020). As for the study more broadly: Samples from collaborators originated in the United States, Italy and Spain and spanned both the acute and convalescent phases of COVID-19. HLA class I and class II types, where available, came from metadata supplied by the sample provider rather than from assay-based typing. The dataset comprised deeply sampled blood TCRbeta repertoires from subjects exposed to, actively infected with, or recovered from COVID-19. The repertoires were released in a freely available public database meant as a resource for research on the immune response to SARS-CoV-2. Nearly every sample came with metadata listing a de-identified subject ID, COVID-19 status, age in years and sex. The material from the prospective study consisted of cDNA or gDNA derived from T cells, B-cell-depleted T cells, or PBMCs. Samples were obtained from the ongoing ImmuneRACE study (first 160 participants) and from over 1,000 subjects provided by 6 global collaborators.

What the work shows at the level of the full study, not this receptor alone: How much clinical and demographic metadata was included differed by source and by participant, and the metadata was provided uncurated.

The CDR1 and CDR2 encoded by the germline V gene (reference sequence) are LGHDT and YNNKEL. The CDR3 runs 13 residues from the cysteine to the phenylalanine. The only DNA kept is the CDR3, 39 bases in frame from the first base. V is cut by 4 bases and J by 5 bases, and the space between the germline ends is 11 bases. The immunoSEQ Assay, a bias-controlled multiplex PCR, was used to amplify TCRbeta CDR3 regions from genomic DNA. In the authors' own workflow: Within the assay, amplification of reference gene primers was used to estimate how many nucleated cells each sample contained. Sequence reads were collapsed and filtered to measure the absolute abundance of every unique TCRbeta CDR3 rearrangement. For each sample, productive Simpson clonality was calculated as the square root of Simpson's diversity index across productive rearrangements. The immuneACCESS repertoire file appears here via TCRdb, limited to in-frame rearrangements. These files lack a portion of the clones; in checked studies, under half of the deficit traces to unresolved V genes, and the cause of the others is not known. V and J calls and clone size come straight from that table; D and trimming were deduced from the DNA. Present in this sample are about 100,000 clones, roughly 90% of which were seen just once. In total, the top ten clones hold roughly 7.3% of the sample.

In this sample, this clone turned up a few times. Its antigen specificity is not known. No much larger clonotype is one base removed from it; base qualities were not supplied. Collaborating institutions collected whole blood in K2EDTA tubes following their own protocols. For TCRbeta analysis, collaborators shipped samples in one of three forms: frozen whole blood, isolated PBMCs, or DNA extracted from either of those sample types. The sequence was obtained from a man aged 25 to 40 in a cohort sampled during active COVID-19. The sequenced sample consisted of peripheral blood. Rearrangement joined TRBV3-1 (or the pseudogene TRBV3-2) to TRBJ1-2; matching of 5 bases hints at TRBD1 as the D gene. The CDR3 region: CASSPQGRYGYTF. The nucleotides read TGTGCCAGCAGCCCCCAGGGTAGATATGGCTACACCTTC.